The 28 T cell receptor beta chains listed next were all sequenced from one sample in a study of T-cell reconstitution after alpha-beta-depleted transplantation in children. A TCRbeta library incorporating unique molecular identifiers was prepared. TCRdb reprocessed the PCR reads via MiXCR and lists one record per CDR3 protein. The data contain 100,000 or so distinct CDR3 sequences, 12% of them singletons. The input for sequencing was PBMCs from the stem cell graft donor, taken from the stem cell graft. These receptors all come from a human donor who donated a stem cell graft to a child with inherited bone marrow failure.

Concerning this clonotype: A single base separates this from a much larger clone, so it may be a read error. J is TRBJ2-1 and V is TRBV25-1; the match to TRBD2 covers 8 bases. V lost 3 bases to trimming and J lost 8 bases; unmatched junction nucleotides: 18. The CDR3 extends over 18 amino acids. CDR1 is MGHDK, CDR2 SYGVNS, per germline. For the CDR3, the DNA is TGTGCCAGCAGTGAGTGGATATGGGGGACTAGAAGACGACATGAGCAGTTCTTC. This encodes CASSEWIWGTRRRHEQFF.

This clonotype has ten or more counts. This chain uses TRBV6-5 with TRBJ2-2; 7 nucleotides line up with TRBD2. Germline V CDR1 and CDR2: MNHEY, SVGAGI. Losses at the gene ends were 4 bases for V and 1 base for J; bases not matched to a gene: 0. This CDR3 spans 14 amino acids. CDR3 loop: CASSWEGNTGELFF. CDR3 nucleotide sequence: TGTGCCAGCAGTTGGGAGGGGAACACCGGGGAGCTGTTTTTT.

Concerning this clonotype: This may stem from a read error, because a much larger clone lies one nucleotide away. This chain uses TRBV13 with TRBJ2-7; tentative D call: TRBD2 (7 bases). CDR3 length: 17 amino acids. Germline V CDR1 and CDR2: PRHDT, FYEKMQ (reference sequence). V lost 3 bases, J lost 5 bases, and 23 bases lay in between. DNA of the CDR3: TGTGCCAGCAGCTTCGGGCGCGGGGGCGGGATCCACGACGAGCAGTACTTC. Amino acid sequence: CASSFGRGGGIHDEQYF.

This clonotype was recorded at least ten times. The chain has TRBV29-1 and TRBJ1-2; TRBD1 aligns across 10 bases. The V segment lost 5 bases and the J segment 4 bases; nucleotides outside the gene matches: 7. CDR1 and CDR2 from the germline V gene are SQVTM and ANQGSEA. There are 14 residues in the CDR3. The CDR3 sequence is CSVLRDRGGYGYTF. CDR3 DNA: TGCAGCGTTCTCCGGGACAGGGGAGGCTATGGCTACACCTTC.

This clonotype was seen ten or more times. The rearrangement joins TRBV4-3 to TRBJ2-7; tentative D call: TRBD1 (6 bases). The germline V gene has CDR1 LGHNA and CDR2 YSLEER. The V end lost 3 bases, the J end lost 0 bases, and 9 bases lay between the germline ends. The CDR3 totals 14 residues. For the CDR3, the DNA is TGCGCCAGCAGCCAGGGACATAGCTCCTACGAGCAGTACTTC. This gives the protein CASSQGHSSYEQYF.

This clonotype was detected ten times or more. The rearrangement links TRBV29-1 to TRBJ1-1; D not resolved. Trimming took 1 base from V and 8 from J, leaving 11 bases between them. The CDR3 is made up of 12 amino acids. The germline CDR1 and CDR2 sequences are SQVTM and ANQGSEA. The CDR3 DNA follows: TGCAGCGTTGAAGCCGTGGGCCCCGAAGCTTTCTTT. Amino acids: CSVEAVGPEAFF.

This clonotype was seen a few times. V is TRBV4-3 and J is TRBJ2-3; D is perhaps TRBD1 (6 bases). The V gene's germline CDR1 is LGHNA and CDR2 YSLEER. Between the trimmed V and J ends, which lost 5 bases and 6 bases, there was a span of 12 bases. The CDR3 is made up of 13 amino acids. CDR3 sequence reads: CASSYRDADTQYF. The DNA for the CDR3 is TGCGCCAGCAGCTACAGGGACGCCGATACGCAGTATTTT.

Only a few counts were recorded for this clonotype. CDR3 in DNA: TGTGCCAGCAGCTTAGCTAGGGGACAGACCTACGAGCAGTACTTC. This encodes CASSLARGQTYEQYF. V is TRBV7-2 and J is TRBJ2-7, with 7 positions matching TRBD1. The CDR3 has 15 residues. CDR1 is SGHTA and CDR2 is FQGNSA in the germline V gene. Trimming at V came to 0 bases and at J to 2 bases, leaving 4 bases not matched to a gene.

This clonotype was observed many times. In DNA form, the CDR3 reads TGTGCCAGCAGCTTGAGCAGATTCCTTTCCTACAATGAGCAGTTCTTC. It is translated as CASSLSRFLSYNEQFF. The chain recombines TRBV5-5 with TRBJ2-1; D is unclear. V gave up 1 base and J gave up 1 base, with 12 bases separating them. Germline V gene sequence: CDR1 SGHKS, CDR2 YYEKEE (reference sequence). CDR3 length: 16 residues.

V usage is TRBV29-1 and J usage is TRBJ2-1; 7 positions agree with TRBD2. Looked up from germline, CDR1 is SQVTM and CDR2 is ANQGSEA. V was pared by 1 base and J by 2 bases, with 2 bases of the junction left unmatched. The CDR3 has 14 amino acids. The DNA for the CDR3 is TGCAGCGTTGAAGGCGGGGGTACCTACAATGAGCAGTTCTTC. It yields the protein CSVEGGGTYNEQFF.

This clonotype has ten or more counts. The chain employs TRBV7-2 and TRBJ2-3; 9 bases line up with TRBD2. Germline loops: CDR1 SGHTA, CDR2 FQGNSA. V was clipped by 5 bases and J by 5 bases; unmatched bases: 2. CDR3 length: 13 residues. CDR3 residues: CASSPAGGDTQYF. The CDR3 region has the DNA TGTGCCAGCAGCCCAGCGGGGGGAGATACGCAGTATTTT.

This clonotype was seen many times. V usage is TRBV7-9 and J usage is TRBJ2-2; possibly TRBD1 or TRBD2 for D (6 bases each). Germline V gene data show CDR1 as SEHNR and CDR2 as FQNEAQ (reference sequence). Trimming left V 3 bases short and J 1 base short, with 9 bases between. The CDR3 covers 15 residues. The CDR3 reads CASSLAGQNTGELFF. As DNA, the CDR3 is TGTGCCAGCAGCTTGGCGGGACAGAACACCGGGGAGCTGTTTTTT. Full variable domain (outside the CDR3, taken from reference TRBV7-9 and TRBJ2-2): DTGVSQNPRHKITKRGQNVTFRCDPISEHNRLYWYRQTLGQGPEFLTYFQNEAQLEKSRLLSDRFSAERPKGSFSTLEIQRTEQGDSAMYLCASSLAGQNTGELFFGEGSRLTVL.

This clonotype occurred many times. The J gene is TRBJ2-3, the V gene TRBV5-1, with 10 nucleotides matching TRBD2. J was trimmed by 4 bases and V by 1 base; bases with no gene match: 6. In germline, CDR1 is SGHRS, CDR2 YFSETQ. CDR3 size: 16 residues. The DNA for the CDR3 is TGCGCCAGCAGCTTGCCCGTAGCGGGGGGCCCAGATACGCAGTATTTT. Translating gives CASSLPVAGGPDTQYF.

Many counts were recorded for this clonotype. This chain connects TRBV28 to TRBJ2-3, with 11 bases that match TRBD2. Germline CDR1 reads MDHEN; CDR2 reads SYDVKM. This CDR3 has 18 amino acids. J gave up 0 bases and V 8 bases, and 13 bases lay outside the gene matches. The CDR3 region has the DNA TGTGCCAGCTCCCCCCTAGCGGGAGGCCCCCCTAGCACAGATACGCAGTATTTT. Translation gives CASSPLAGGPPSTDTQYF.

In this sample, this clonotype turned up many times. The chain recombines TRBV27 with TRBJ2-3; D perhaps matches TRBD2 (6 bases). V was pared by 2 bases and J by 2 bases, with 11 bases between. CDR1 is MNHEY, CDR2 SMNVEV, per germline (reference sequence). The CDR3 has 15 amino acids. The chain's CDR3 is CASSLKLAYTDTQYF. Written as DNA, the CDR3 is TGTGCCAGCAGTTTAAAACTAGCATACACAGATACGCAGTATTTT.

This clonotype has a count of ten or more. The chain has TRBV7-9 and TRBJ2-1; possible D gene TRBD2, 6 bases. V was pared by 1 base and J by 11 bases, with 12 bases between. Germline values: CDR1 SEHNR, CDR2 FQNEAQ (reference sequence). This CDR3 is 13 amino acids long. CDR3: CASSLEERVQQFF. DNA of the CDR3: TGTGCCAGCAGCTTAGAGGAGCGGGTACAGCAGTTCTTC.

This clonotype was seen repeatedly, ten times or more. The chain employs TRBV20-1 and TRBJ2-1; TRBD2 aligns across 7 bases. The junction had 7 bases not matched to a gene; V was cut back by 1 base and J by 4 bases. CDR1 is DFQATT and CDR2 is SNEGSKA in the germline V gene (reference sequence). The CDR3 contains 15 residues. The CDR3 protein is CSARVSLAVYNEQFF. For the CDR3, the DNA is TGCAGTGCTAGAGTCTCTCTAGCGGTTTACAATGAGCAGTTCTTC.

This clonotype was seen repeatedly, ten times or more. The chain combines TRBV27 with TRBJ2-3; 9 bases fit TRBD1. The CDR3 is 14 residues long. The V and J ends lost 4 bases and 1 base, in that order; junction bases with no gene match: 0. Germline lookup yields CDR1 MNHEY and CDR2 SMNVEV (reference sequence). Here the CDR3 DNA reads TGTGCCAGCAGTTGGACAGGGGGCACAGATACGCAGTATTTT. Protein: CASSWTGGTDTQYF.

This clonotype appeared many times. This chain joins TRBV7-2 and TRBJ2-7; 8 positions agree with TRBD1. There are 15 residues in the CDR3. Germline CDR1 SGHTA, CDR2 FQGNSA. The trim removed 5 bases at V and 4 bases at J, leaving 10 bases unmatched. The CDR3 protein is CASSPRTGWSYEQYF. CDR3 DNA sequence: TGTGCCAGCAGCCCCCGGACAGGGTGGTCGTACGAGCAGTACTTC.

This clonotype occurred many times. The chain carries TRBV5-1 and TRBJ2-6; no reliable D call. This CDR3 is 14 amino acids long. Germline loops: CDR1 SGHRS, CDR2 YFSETQ. V dropped 4 bases and J dropped 0 bases, with 5 bases sitting between them. The CDR3 region is CASSPYSGANVLTF. CDR3 nucleotides: TGCGCCAGCAGCCCGTACTCTGGGGCCAACGTCCTGACTTTC.

This clonotype was found many times. The chain couples TRBV7-2 to TRBJ2-1; D gene uncertain. Germline CDR1 and CDR2: SGHTA and FQGNSA. The CDR3 extends over 17 amino acids. V was clipped by 5 bases and J by 4 bases, with 21 bases between them. CDR3 in amino acids: CASSPRVYQIYYNEQFF. The CDR3, as DNA: TGTGCCAGCAGCCCCCGAGTTTACCAGATATATTACAATGAGCAGTTCTTC.

In its sample, this clonotype was seen many times. In nucleotides, the CDR3 is TGTGCCAGCAGCCGAACAGGGTGGTATGAGCAGTTCTTC. Encoded protein: CASSRTGWYEQFF. The chain uses TRBV5-8 and TRBJ2-1; TRBD1 might be the D (6 bases). From germline, CDR1 is SGHTS and CDR2 YDEGEE. The CDR3 extends over 13 amino acids. Trimming pared 4 bases from V and 8 bases from J, leaving 13 bases between. Based on the CDR3 plus reference TRBV5-8 and TRBJ2-1, the full variable domain is EAGVTQSPTHLIKTRGQQATLRCSPISGHTSVYWYQQALGLGLQFLLWYDEGEERNRGNFPPRFSGRQFPNYSSELNVNALELEDSALYLCASSRTGWYEQFFGPGTRLTVL.

This clonotype has at least ten counts. The chain links TRBV12-3 or TRBV12-4 to TRBJ2-1; D may match TRBD1 or TRBD2 (5 bases each). V dropped 1 base and J dropped 7 bases, with 14 bases sitting between them. CDR3 size: 15 residues. The CDR3 loop is CASSLGGERGNEQFF. The CDR3 nucleotides read TGTGCCAGCAGTTTAGGGGGTGAGAGGGGTAATGAGCAGTTCTTC.

In this sample, this clonotype turned up many times. V and J are TRBV5-6 and TRBJ2-1; D ambiguous. The CDR3 sequence is 14 residues long. The V gene's germline CDR1 is SGHDT and CDR2 YYEEEE. V gave up 0 bases and J gave up 5 bases, with 9 bases separating them. This chain's CDR3 is CASSLVSLNNEQFF. The DNA of the CDR3 is TGTGCCAGCAGCTTGGTTTCCTTAAACAATGAGCAGTTCTTC.

This clonotype showed up many times. The chain links TRBV4-2 to TRBJ2-7; D perhaps matches TRBD2 (6 bases). This CDR3 comprises 16 residues. The V gene lost 0 bases and the J gene lost 0 bases, with 12 bases spanning the gap. In germline, CDR1 is LGHNA, CDR2 YNFKEQ. In DNA form, the CDR3 reads TGTGCCAGCAGCCAAGACGATAGGACTACCTCCTACGAGCAGTACTTC. Protein sequence: CASSQDDRTTSYEQYF.

The table lists this clonotype with many counts. The CDR3: CASSPPGLAIETQYF. The CDR3 bases are TGTGCCAGCAGTCCGCCGGGACTAGCGATAGAGACCCAGTACTTC. The chain carries TRBV7-2 and TRBJ2-5, with 10 bases fitting TRBD2. The CDR3 has 15 residues. Germline trimming cut 6 bases from V and 4 bases from J; bases unmatched to any gene: 8. Per the germline V gene, CDR1 is SGHTA and CDR2 is FQGNSA.

In the case of this clonotype: Just one base apart from a much larger clone, this may be a read error. The chain carries TRBV5-1 and TRBJ2-5, with TRBD2 matching over 8 bases. The junction had 7 bases not matched to a gene; V was cut back by 7 bases and J by 5 bases. The CDR3 runs 13 residues. Germline V gives CDR1 SGHRS, CDR2 YFSETQ. CDR3 sequence: CASHPPGGETQYF. In DNA form, the CDR3 reads TGCGCCAGCCACCCACCGGGAGGGGAGACCCAGTACTTC.

In this sample, this clonotype turned up many times. The chain combines TRBV6-5 with TRBJ2-7, with 9 bases matching TRBD1. Losses at the gene ends were 0 bases for V and 3 bases for J; bases not matched to a gene: 9. CDR1 is MNHEY, CDR2 SVGAGI, per germline. The CDR3 runs to 17 residues. This CDR3 is CASSYSGPRGQGYEQYF. DNA of the CDR3: TGTGCCAGCAGTTACTCGGGCCCCAGGGGACAGGGCTACGAGCAGTACTTC.